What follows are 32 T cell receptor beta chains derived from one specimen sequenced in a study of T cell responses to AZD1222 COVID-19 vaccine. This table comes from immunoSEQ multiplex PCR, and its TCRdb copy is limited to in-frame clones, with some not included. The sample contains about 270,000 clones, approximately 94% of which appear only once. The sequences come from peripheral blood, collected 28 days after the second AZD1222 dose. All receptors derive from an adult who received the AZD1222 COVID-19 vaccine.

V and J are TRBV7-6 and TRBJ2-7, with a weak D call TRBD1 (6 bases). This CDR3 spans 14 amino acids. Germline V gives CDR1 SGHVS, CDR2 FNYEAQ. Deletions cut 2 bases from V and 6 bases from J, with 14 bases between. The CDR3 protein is CASSLYRAKGEQYF. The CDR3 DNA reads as TGTGCCAGCAGCTTATACAGGGCCAAAGGCGAGCAGTACTTC.

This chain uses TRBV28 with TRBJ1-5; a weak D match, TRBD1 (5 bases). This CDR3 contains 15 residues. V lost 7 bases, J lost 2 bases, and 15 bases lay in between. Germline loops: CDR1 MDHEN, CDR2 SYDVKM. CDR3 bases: TGTGCCAGCACCCTGCCCCGGGGGGGCAATCAGCCCCAGCATTTT. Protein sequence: CASTLPRGGNQPQHF.

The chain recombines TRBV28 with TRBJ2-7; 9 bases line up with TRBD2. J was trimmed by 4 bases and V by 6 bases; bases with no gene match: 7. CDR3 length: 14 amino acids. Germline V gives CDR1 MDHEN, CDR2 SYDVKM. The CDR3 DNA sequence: TGTGCCAGCAGCCGTAGCGGGAGCAGATACGAGCAGTACTTC. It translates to CASSRSGSRYEQYF. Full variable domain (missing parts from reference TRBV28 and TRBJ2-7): DVKVTQSSRYLVKRTGEKVFLECVQDMDHENMFWYRQDPGLGLRLIYFSYDVKMKEKGDIPEGYSVSREKKERFSLILESASTNQTSMYLCASSRSGSRYEQYFGPGTRLTVT.

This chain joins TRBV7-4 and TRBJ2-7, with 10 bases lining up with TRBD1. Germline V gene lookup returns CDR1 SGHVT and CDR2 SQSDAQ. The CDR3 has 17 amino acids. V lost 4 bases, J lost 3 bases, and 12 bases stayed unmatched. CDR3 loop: CASSWPRIGTGVYEQYF. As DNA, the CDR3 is TGTGCCAGCAGCTGGCCGAGGATAGGGACAGGGGTCTACGAGCAGTACTTC.

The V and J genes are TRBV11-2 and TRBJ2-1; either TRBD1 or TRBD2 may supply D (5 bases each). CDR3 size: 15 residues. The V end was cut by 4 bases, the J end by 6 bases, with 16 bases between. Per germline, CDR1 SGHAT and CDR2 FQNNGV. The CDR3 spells CASSWGPSLRNEQFF. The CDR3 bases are TGTGCCAGCAGCTGGGGACCCAGCCTTCGCAATGAGCAGTTCTTC.

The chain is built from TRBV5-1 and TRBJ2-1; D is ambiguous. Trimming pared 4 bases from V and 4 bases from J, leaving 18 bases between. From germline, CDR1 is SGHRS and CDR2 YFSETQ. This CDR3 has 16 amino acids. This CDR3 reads CASSLTGRPQYNEQFF. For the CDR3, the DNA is TGCGCCAGCAGCCTCACGGGCCGTCCTCAGTACAATGAGCAGTTCTTC.

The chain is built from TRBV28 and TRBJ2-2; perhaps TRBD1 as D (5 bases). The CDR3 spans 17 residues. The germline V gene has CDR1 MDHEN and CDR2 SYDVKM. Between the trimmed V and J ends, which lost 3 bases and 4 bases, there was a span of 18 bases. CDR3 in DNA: TGTGCCAGCAGTTTGCTCCAGAGACAGCTTTCCACCGGGGAGCTGTTTTTT. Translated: CASSLLQRQLSTGELFF.

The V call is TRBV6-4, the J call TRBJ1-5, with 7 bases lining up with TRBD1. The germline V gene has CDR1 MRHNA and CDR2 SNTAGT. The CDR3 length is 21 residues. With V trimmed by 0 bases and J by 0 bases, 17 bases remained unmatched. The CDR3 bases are TGTGCCAGCAGTGACTCCAAACTGACAGGGACCCCCGTATATAGCAATCAGCCCCAGCATTTT. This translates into CASSDSKLTGTPVYSNQPQHF.

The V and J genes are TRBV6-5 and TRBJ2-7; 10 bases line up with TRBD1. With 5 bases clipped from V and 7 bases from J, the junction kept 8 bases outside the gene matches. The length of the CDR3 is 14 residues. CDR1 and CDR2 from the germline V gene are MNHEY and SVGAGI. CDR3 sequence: CASSPGTGEREQYF. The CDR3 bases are TGTGCCAGCAGTCCCGGGACAGGGGAAAGGGAGCAGTACTTC.

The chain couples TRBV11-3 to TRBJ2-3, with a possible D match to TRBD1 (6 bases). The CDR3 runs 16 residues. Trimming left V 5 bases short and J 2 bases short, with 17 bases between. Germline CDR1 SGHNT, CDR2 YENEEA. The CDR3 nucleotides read TGTGCCAGCAGCCCCGGGACATCTAACCCCACAGATACGCAGTATTTT. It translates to CASSPGTSNPTDTQYF.

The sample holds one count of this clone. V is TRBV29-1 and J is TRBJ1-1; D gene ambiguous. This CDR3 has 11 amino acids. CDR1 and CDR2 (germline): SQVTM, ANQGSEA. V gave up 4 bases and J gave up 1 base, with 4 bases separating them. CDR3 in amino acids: CSVGQNTEAFF. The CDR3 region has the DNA TGCAGCGTTGGACAGAACACTGAAGCTTTCTTT.

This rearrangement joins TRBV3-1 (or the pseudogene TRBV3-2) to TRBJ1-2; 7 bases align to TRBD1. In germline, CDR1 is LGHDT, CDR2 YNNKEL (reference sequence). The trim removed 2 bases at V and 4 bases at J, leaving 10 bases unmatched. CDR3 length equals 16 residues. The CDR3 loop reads CASSQLDREGGYGYTF. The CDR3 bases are TGTGCCAGCAGCCAACTCGACAGGGAAGGCGGCTATGGCTACACCTTC.

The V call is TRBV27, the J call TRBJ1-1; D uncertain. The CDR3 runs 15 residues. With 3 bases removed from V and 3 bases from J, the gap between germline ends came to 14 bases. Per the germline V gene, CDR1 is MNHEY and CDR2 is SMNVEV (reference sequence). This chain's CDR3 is CASSFSGPGDTEAFF. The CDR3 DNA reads TGTGCCAGCAGTTTCTCGGGTCCTGGGGACACTGAAGCTTTCTTT.

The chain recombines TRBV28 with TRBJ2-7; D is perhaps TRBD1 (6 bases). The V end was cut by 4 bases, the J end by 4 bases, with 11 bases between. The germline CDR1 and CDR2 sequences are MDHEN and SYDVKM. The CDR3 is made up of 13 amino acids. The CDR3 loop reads CASSSGHQYEQYF. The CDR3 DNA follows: TGTGCCAGCAGTTCGGGACACCAATACGAGCAGTACTTC.

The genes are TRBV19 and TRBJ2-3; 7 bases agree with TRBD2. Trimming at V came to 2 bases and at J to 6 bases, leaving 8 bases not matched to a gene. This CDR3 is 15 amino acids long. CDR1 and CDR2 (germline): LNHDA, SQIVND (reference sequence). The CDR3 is CASSIRERGGDTQYF. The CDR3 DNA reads TGTGCCAGTAGTATAAGAGAGCGGGGAGGGGATACGCAGTATTTT. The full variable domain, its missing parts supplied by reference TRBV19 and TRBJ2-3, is DGGITQSPKYLFRKEGQNVTLSCEQNLNHDAMYWYRQDPGQGLRLIYYSQIVNDFQKGDIAEGYSVSREKKESFPLTVTSAQKNPTAFYLCASSIRERGGDTQYFGPGTRLTVL.

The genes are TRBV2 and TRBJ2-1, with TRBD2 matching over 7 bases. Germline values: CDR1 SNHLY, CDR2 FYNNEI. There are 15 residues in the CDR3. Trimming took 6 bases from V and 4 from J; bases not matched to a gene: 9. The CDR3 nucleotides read TGTGCCAGCAGCGAGCGGGACCTGACTTACAATGAGCAGTTCTTC. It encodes CASSERDLTYNEQFF.

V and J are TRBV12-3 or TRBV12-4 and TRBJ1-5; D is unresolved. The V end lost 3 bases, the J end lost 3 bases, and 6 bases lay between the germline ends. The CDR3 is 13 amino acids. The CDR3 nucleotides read TGTGCCAGCAGTTTGCAGCACAATCAGCCCCAGCATTTT. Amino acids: CASSLQHNQPQHF.

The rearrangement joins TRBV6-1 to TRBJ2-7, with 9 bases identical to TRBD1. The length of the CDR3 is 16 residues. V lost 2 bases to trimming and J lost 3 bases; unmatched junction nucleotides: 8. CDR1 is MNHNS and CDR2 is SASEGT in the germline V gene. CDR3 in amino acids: CASSEMEGQGSYEQYF. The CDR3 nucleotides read TGTGCCAGCAGTGAAATGGAGGGACAGGGTAGCTACGAGCAGTACTTC.

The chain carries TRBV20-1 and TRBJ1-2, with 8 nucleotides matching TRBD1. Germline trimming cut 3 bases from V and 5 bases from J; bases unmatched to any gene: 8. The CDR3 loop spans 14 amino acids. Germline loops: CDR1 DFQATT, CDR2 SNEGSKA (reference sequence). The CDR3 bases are TGCAGTGCTAGTCAGGGGGCATCGGGATATGGCTACACCTTC. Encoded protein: CSASQGASGYGYTF.

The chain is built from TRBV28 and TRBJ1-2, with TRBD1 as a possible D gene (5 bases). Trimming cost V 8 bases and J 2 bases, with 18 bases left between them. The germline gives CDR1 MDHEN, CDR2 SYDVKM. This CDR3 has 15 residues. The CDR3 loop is CASVRSTGGNYGYTF. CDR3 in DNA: TGTGCCAGCGTTCGGTCTACGGGGGGGAACTATGGCTACACCTTC.

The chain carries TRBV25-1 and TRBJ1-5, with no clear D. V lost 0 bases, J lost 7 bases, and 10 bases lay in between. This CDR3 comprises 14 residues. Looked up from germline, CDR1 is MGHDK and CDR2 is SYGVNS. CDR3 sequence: CASSEYNTGQPQHF. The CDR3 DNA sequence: TGTGCCAGCAGTGAATACAACACGGGCCAGCCCCAGCATTTT.

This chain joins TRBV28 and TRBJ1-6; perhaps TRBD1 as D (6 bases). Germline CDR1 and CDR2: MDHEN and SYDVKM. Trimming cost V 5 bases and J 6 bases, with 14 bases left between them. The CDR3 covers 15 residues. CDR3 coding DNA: TGTGCCAGCAGTGAACAGGGTAACAGTAATTCACCCCTCCACTTT. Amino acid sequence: CASSEQGNSNSPLHF.

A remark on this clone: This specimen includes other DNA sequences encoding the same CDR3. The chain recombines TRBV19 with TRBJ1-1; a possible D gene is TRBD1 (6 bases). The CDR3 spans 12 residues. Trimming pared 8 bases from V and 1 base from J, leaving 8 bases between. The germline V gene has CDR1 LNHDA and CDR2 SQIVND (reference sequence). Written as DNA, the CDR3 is TGTGCCAGTTCGGACAGGAACACTGAAGCTTTCTTT. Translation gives CASSDRNTEAFF.

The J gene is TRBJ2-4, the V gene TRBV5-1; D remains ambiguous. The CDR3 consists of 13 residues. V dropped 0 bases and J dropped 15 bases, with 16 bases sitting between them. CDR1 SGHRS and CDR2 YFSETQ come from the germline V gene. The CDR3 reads CASSLGSETPAYF. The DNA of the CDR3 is TGCGCCAGCAGCTTGGGTTCAGAGACTCCCGCGTACTTC.

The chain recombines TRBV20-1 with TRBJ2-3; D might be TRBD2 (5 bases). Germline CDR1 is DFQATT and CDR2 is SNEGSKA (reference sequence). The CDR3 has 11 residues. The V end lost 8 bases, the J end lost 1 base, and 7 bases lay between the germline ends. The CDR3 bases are TGCAGTCGGCGGGGCACAGATACGCAGTATTTT. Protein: CSRRGTDTQYF.

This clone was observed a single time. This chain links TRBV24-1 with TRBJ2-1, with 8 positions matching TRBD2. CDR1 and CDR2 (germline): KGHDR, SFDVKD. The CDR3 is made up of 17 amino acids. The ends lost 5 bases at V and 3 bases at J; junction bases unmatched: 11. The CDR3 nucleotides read TGTGCCACCAGTGGCTCCGGGGGGGTAGCGGGCTACAATGAGCAGTTCTTC. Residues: CATSGSGGVAGYNEQFF.

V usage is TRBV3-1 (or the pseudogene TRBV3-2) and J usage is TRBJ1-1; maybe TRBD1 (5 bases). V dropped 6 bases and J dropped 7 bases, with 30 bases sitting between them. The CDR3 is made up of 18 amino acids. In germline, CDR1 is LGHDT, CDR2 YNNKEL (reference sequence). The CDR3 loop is CASSQSPTRGVLWDEAFF. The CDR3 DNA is TGTGCCAGCAGTCAATCGCCCACCAGAGGGGTGCTCTGGGATGAAGCTTTCTTT.

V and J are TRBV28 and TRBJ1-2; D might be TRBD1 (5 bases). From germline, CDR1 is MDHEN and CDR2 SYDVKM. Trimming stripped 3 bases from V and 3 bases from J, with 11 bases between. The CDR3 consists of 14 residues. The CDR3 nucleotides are TGTGCCAGCAGTTTCCGTGGGACCTACTATGGCTACACCTTC. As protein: CASSFRGTYYGYTF.

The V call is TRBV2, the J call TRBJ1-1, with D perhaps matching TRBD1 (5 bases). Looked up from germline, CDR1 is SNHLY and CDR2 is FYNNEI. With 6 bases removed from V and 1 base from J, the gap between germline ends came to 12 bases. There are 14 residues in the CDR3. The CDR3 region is CASRTRTSNTEAFF. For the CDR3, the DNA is TGTGCCAGCAGGACCCGGACATCGAACACTGAAGCTTTCTTT. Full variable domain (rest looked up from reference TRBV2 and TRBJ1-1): EPEVTQTPSHQVTQMGQEVILRCVPISNHLYFYWYRQILGQKVEFLVSFYNNEISEKSEIFDDQFSVERPDGSNFTLKIRSTKLEDSAMYFCASRTRTSNTEAFFGQGTRLTVV.

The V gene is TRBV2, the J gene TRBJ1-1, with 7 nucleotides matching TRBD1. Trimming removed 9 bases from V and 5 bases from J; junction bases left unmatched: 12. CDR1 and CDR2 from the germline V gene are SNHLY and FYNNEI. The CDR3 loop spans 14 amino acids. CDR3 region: CARAATGSGTEAFF. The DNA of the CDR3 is TGTGCCAGGGCCGCGACAGGGTCAGGGACTGAAGCTTTCTTT. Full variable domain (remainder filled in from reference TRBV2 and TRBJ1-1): EPEVTQTPSHQVTQMGQEVILRCVPISNHLYFYWYRQILGQKVEFLVSFYNNEISEKSEIFDDQFSVERPDGSNFTLKIRSTKLEDSAMYFCARAATGSGTEAFFGQGTRLTVV.

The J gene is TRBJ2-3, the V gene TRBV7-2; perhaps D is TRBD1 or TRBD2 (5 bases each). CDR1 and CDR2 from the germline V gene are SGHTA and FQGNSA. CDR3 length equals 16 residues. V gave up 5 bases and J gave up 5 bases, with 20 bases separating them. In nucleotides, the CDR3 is TGTGCCAGCAGCCCGAAGAGGGGCTCCACGGGAGATACGCAGTATTTT. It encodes CASSPKRGSTGDTQYF.

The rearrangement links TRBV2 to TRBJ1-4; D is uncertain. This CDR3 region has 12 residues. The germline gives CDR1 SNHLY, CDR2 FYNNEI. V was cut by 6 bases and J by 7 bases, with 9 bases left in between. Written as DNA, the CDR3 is TGTGCCAGCAGCTTAGACGGTGAAAAACTGTTTTTT. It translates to CASSLDGEKLFF.